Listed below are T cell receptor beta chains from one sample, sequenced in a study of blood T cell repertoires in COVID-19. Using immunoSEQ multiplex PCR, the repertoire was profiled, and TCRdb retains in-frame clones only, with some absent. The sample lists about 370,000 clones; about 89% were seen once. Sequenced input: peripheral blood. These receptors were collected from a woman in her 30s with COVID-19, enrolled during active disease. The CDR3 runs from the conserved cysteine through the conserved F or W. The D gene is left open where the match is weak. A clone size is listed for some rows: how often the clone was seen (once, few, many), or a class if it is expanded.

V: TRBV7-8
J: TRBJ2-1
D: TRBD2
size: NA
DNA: TGTGCCAGCAGCTTAGCGCCGTCTAGCGGCCTCTCCTACAATGAGCAGTTCTTC
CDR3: CASSLAPSSGLSYNEQFF

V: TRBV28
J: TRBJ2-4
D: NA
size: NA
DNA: TGTGCCAGCAGTCCCTTTCAGGCCCATCGTGACATTCAGTACTTC
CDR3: CASSPFQAHRDIQYF

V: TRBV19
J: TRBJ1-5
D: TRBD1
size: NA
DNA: TGTGCCAGTAGTAACAGGGGATACAATCAGCCCCAGCATTTT
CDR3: CASSNRGYNQPQHF

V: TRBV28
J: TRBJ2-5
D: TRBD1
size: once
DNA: TGTGCCAGCAGTTCCAACAGGGGGCGCCGGGAGACCCAGTACTTC
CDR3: CASSSNRGRRETQYF

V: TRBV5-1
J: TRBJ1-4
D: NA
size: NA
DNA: TGCGCCAGCAGCTTGCTGGGCCCGAATGAAAAACTGTTTTTT
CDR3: CASSLLGPNEKLFF

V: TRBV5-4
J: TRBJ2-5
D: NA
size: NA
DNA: TGTGCCAGCAGCTTGGAAGGCAGGGACCAAGAGACCCAGTACTTC
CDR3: CASSLEGRDQETQYF

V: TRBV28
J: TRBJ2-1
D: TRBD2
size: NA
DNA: TGTGCCAGCAGCTCCGGACTAGCGGGGGGGTACAATGAGCAGTTCTTC
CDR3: CASSSGLAGGYNEQFF

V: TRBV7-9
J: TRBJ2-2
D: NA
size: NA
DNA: TGTGCCAGCAGCCGGACAGCCGGGGAGCTGTTTTTT
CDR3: CASSRTAGELFF

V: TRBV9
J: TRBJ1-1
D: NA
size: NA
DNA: TGTGCCAGCAGCCCCCAGGGAATGGGAGCTTTCTTT
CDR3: CASSPQGMGAFF

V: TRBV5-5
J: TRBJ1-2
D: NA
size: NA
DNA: TGTGCCAGCAGCTTGGGCGGGGTAACTGACTATGGCTACACCTTC
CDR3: CASSLGGVTDYGYTF

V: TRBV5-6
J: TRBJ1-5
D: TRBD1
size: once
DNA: TGTGCCAGCAGCTCCCGGACAGGAGGATACGATCAGCCCCAGCATTTT
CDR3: CASSSRTGGYDQPQHF

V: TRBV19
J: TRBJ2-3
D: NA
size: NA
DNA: TGTGCCAGTAGTATCCCGTCACGGGGCACAGATACGCAGTATTTT
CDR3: CASSIPSRGTDTQYF

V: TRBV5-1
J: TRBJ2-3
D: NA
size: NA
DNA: TGCGCCAGCTTTGTAGCTACGAGCACAGATACGCAGTATTTT
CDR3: CASFVATSTDTQYF

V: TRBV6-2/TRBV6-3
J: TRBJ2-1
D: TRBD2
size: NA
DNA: TGTGCCAGCAGTTCCAGCGGGAAATACAATGAGCAGTTCTTC
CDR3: CASSSSGKYNEQFF

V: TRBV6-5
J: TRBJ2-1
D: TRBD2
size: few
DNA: TGTGCCAGCAGTTACGGTAGCGGGAGCAATAATGAGCAGTTCTTC
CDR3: CASSYGSGSNNEQFF

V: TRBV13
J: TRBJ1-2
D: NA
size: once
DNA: TGTGCCAGCAGATCGGAGGAGGGAGGTGGCTACACCTTC
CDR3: CASRSEEGGGYTF

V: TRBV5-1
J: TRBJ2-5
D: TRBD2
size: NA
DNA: TGCGCCAGCAACCCGAGCGGGGGGGCCTTAGAGACCCAGTACTTC
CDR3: CASNPSGGALETQYF

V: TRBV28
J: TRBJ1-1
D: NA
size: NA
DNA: TGTGCCAGCAGTTTACGGACAGACTTTGGAGCTTTCTTT
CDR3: CASSLRTDFGAFF

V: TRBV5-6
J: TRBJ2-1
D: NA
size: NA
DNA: TGTGCCAGCAGCTTCGTGTCTAACGATTACAATGAGCAGTTCTTC
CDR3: CASSFVSNDYNEQFF

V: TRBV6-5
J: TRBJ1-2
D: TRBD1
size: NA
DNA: TGTGCCAGCAGTTACGACAGGGTTGTCTACACCTTC
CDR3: CASSYDRVVYTF

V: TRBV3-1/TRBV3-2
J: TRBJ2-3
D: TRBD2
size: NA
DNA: TGTGCCAGCAGCCAGGGACTAGGTTTTCCAGATACGCAGTATTTT
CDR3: CASSQGLGFPDTQYF

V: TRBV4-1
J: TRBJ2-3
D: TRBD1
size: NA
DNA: TGCGCCAGCAGCCGAAGTTGGGGGGGGGACAGGGGTTCAGATACGCAGTATTTT
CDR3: CASSRSWGGDRGSDTQYF

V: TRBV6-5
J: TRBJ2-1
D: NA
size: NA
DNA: TGTGCCAGCAGTTACGCGCAGGCTGATGAGCAGTTCTTC
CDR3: CASSYAQADEQFF

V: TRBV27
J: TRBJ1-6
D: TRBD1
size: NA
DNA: TGTGCCAGCAGTCTAGGGACAGGGAGGTTTTCACCCCTCCACTTT
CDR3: CASSLGTGRFSPLHF

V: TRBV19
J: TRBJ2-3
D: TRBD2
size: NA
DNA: TGTGCCAGTAGTACAAGAGGACTAGCTTCCACAGATACGCAGTATTTT
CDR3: CASSTRGLASTDTQYF

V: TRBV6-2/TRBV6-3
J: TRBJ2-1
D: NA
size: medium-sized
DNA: TGTGCCAGCAGTTCTTTGGGCAGGGTGGGTCTCGATGAGCAGTTCTTC
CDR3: CASSSLGRVGLDEQFF

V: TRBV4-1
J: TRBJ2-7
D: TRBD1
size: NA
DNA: TGCGCCAGCAGCCAACCGGGACAGGGCTACGAGCAGTACTTC
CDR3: CASSQPGQGYEQYF

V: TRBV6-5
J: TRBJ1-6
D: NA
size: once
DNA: TGTGCCAGCAGTTACTCGCGAGGGAGTGGTTCACCCCTCCACTTT
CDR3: CASSYSRGSGSPLHF

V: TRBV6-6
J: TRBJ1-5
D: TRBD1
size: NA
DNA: TGTGCCAGCAGACCGGACAGGGATTTGGATCAGCCCCAGCATTTT
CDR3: CASRPDRDLDQPQHF

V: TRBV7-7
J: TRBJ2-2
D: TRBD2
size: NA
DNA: TGTGCTAGTTCGGGGAGTAGCGGGGACACCGGGGAGCTGTTTTTT
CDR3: CASSGSSGDTGELFF

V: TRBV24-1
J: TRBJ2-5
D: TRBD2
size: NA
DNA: TGTGCCACCAGTGATTTAGGGCTAGCGGGAGCCCCAGAGACCCAGTACTTC
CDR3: CATSDLGLAGAPETQYF

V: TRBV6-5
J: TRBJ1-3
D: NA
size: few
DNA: TGTGCCAGCAGTTTGGTCCAGGCTGGAAACACCATATATTTT
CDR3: CASSLVQAGNTIYF

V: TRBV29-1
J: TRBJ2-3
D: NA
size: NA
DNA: TGCAGCGTTACTCCCGTGGGGGCGGGCACAGATACGCAGTATTTT
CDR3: CSVTPVGAGTDTQYF

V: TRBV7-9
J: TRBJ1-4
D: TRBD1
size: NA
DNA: TGTGCCAGCAGCCCGACCGGGACAGGGGATTATAGGGTGTTTTTT
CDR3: CASSPTGTGDYRVFF

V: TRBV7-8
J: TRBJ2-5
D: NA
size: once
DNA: TGTGCCAGCAGCTTCGACTACCGGGACATGGGGAGCGGGACCCAGTACTTC
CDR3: CASSFDYRDMGSGTQYF

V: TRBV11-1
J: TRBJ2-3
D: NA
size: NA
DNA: TGTGCCAGCAGCTTAAATAAGGACAGCAAACATGATACGCAGTATTTT
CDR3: CASSLNKDSKHDTQYF

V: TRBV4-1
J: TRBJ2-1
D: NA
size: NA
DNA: TGCGCCAGCAGCCCCGGGGTCCTCCGGGAGCAGTTCTTC
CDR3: CASSPGVLREQFF

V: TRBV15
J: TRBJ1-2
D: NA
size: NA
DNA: TGTGCCACCAGCAGAGCGGGAGAGGGGAGCTACACCTTC
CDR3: CATSRAGEGSYTF

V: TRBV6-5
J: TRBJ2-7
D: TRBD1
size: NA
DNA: TGTGCCAGCAGTTACGAAGGGGGCCGCAGCGAGCAGTACTTC
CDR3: CASSYEGGRSEQYF

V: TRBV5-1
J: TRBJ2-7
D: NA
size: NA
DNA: TGCGCCAGCAGCTTGCGCTACAGACACTACGAGCAGTACTTC
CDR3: CASSLRYRHYEQYF

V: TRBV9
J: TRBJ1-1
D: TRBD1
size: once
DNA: TGTGCCAGCAGCTCCGACAGGGACACTGAAGCTTTCTTT
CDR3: CASSSDRDTEAFF

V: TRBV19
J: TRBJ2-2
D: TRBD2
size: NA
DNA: TGTGCCAGTAGTATAGCAGCGGGAGGGCCGTACACCGGGGAGCTGTTTTTT
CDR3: CASSIAAGGPYTGELFF

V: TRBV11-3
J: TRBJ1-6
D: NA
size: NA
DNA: TGTGCCAGCAGCTTAGTGAAGAGTAATAATTCACCCCTCCACTTT
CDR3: CASSLVKSNNSPLHF

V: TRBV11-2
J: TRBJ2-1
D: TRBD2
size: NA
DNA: TGTGCCAGCAGGGAACTAGCGGGAGGTTCCAATGAGCAGTTCTTC
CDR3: CASRELAGGSNEQFF

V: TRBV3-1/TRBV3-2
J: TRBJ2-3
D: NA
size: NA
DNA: TGTGCCAGCAGCCAAGGGGGGGTAGATACGCAGTATTTT
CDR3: CASSQGGVDTQYF

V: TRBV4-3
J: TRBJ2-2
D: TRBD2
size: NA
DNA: TGCGCCAGCAGCCCCAGAGCGGCTAGCGGGGGGGGTACCGGGGAGCTGTTTTTT
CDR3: CASSPRAASGGGTGELFF